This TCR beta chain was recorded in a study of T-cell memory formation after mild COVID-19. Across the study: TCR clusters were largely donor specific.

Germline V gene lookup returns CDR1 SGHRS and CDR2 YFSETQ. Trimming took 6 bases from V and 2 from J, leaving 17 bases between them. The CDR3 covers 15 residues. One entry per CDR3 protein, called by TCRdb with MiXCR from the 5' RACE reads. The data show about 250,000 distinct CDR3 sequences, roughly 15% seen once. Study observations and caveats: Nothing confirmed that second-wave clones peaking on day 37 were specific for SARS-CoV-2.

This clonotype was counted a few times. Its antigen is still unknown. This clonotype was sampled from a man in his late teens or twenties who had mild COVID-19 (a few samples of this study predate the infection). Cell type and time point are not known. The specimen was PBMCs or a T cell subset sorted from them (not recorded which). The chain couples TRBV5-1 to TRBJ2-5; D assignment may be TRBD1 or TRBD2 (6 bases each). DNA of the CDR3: TGCGCCAGCATCCCCAGGGGCGGGATTCAAGAGACCCAGTACTTC. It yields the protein CASIPRGGIQETQYF. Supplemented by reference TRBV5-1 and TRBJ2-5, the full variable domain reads KAGVTQTPRYLIKTRGQQVTLSCSPISGHRSVSWYQQTPGQGLQFLFEYFSETQRNKGNFPGRFSGRQFSNSRSEMNVSTLELGDSALYLCASIPRGGIQETQYFGPGTRLLVL.